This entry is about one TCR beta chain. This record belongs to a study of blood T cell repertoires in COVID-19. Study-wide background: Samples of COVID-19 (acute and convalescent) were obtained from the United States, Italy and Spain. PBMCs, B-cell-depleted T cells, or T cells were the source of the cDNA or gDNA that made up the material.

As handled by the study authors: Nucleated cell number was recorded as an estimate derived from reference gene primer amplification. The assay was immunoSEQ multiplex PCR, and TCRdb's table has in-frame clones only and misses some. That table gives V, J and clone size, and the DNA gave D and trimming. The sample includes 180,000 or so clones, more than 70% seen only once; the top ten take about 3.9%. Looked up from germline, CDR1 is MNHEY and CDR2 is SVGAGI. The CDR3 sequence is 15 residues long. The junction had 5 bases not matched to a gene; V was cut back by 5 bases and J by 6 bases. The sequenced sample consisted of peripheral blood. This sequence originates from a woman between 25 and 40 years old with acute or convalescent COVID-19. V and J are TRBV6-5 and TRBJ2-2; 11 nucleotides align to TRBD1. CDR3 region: CASSTGTGGAGELFF. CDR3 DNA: TGTGCCAGCAGTACCGGGACAGGGGGAGCCGGGGAGCTGTTTTTT.